One sample yielded the 4 T cell receptor beta chains listed below, sequenced in a study of blood T cell repertoires in COVID-19. Generated by immunoSEQ multiplex PCR, the TCRdb table keeps only in-frame clones and is missing some. There are roughly 180,000 clones in the sample; less than 90% occur only once, and around 4.8% lies in the top ten. The sample consisted of PBMCs or T cells enriched from blood (not recorded which). Receptors were obtained from a woman between 45 and 60 years old who had recovered from COVID-19.

On this clone: Other DNA sequences in the sample encode the same CDR3. The V and J genes are TRBV5-1 and TRBJ2-1, with D possibly matching TRBD1 (6 bases). Trimming took 0 bases from V and 8 from J, leaving 9 bases between them. The CDR3 covers 13 residues. Germline assignment: CDR1 SGHRS and CDR2 YFSETQ. Here the CDR3 reads CASSLDRADEQFF. CDR3 DNA sequence: TGCGCCAGCAGCTTGGACAGGGCCGATGAGCAGTTCTTC. The full variable domain, its missing parts supplied by reference TRBV5-1 and TRBJ2-1, is KAGVTQTPRYLIKTRGQQVTLSCSPISGHRSVSWYQQTPGQGLQFLFEYFSETQRNKGNFPGRFSGRQFSNSRSEMNVSTLELGDSALYLCASSLDRADEQFFGPGTRLTVL.

This chain connects TRBV5-1 to TRBJ2-5; the D gene is possibly TRBD1 (6 bases). Trimming shortened V by 4 bases and J by 2 bases, and 15 bases separated the two germline ends. This CDR3 comprises 15 residues. The germline gives CDR1 SGHRS, CDR2 YFSETQ. CDR3 coding DNA: TGCGCCAGCAGCGTAGCCGGGACATTTCAAGAGACCCAGTACTTC. Translated: CASSVAGTFQETQYF.

V usage is TRBV27 and J usage is TRBJ1-6, with D unclear. Germline V gene lookup returns CDR1 MNHEY and CDR2 SMNVEV (reference sequence). This CDR3 region has 13 residues. Trimming took off 6 bases at V and 8 bases at J, with 11 bases between the two ends. CDR3 sequence: CASRLGRDSPLHF. CDR3 sequence (DNA): TGTGCCAGCAGACTAGGTCGGGATTCACCCCTCCACTTT.

The rearrangement joins TRBV11-2 to TRBJ2-1; D may be TRBD2 (5 bases). In germline, CDR1 is SGHAT, CDR2 FQNNGV. Trimming took off 5 bases at V and 7 bases at J, with 15 bases between the two ends. The CDR3 has 14 residues. The CDR3 loop is CASSPGFSQNEQFF. CDR3 sequence (DNA): TGTGCCAGCAGCCCGGGGTTTAGCCAGAATGAGCAGTTCTTC.